This T cell receptor beta chain was identified in a study of T-cell reconstitution after alpha-beta-depleted transplantation in children. Study findings and constraints: The origin of alpha-beta T cells about two months after transplant was reportedly several hundred expanded graft clones. Surviving recipient T cells and thymic progenitors accounted for the high day-60 TCRbeta diversity observed in some patients.

This CDR3 has 15 residues. The V gene's germline CDR1 is SGHVS and CDR2 FQNEAQ. The V gene lost 5 bases and the J gene lost 3 bases, with 17 bases spanning the gap. On this clonotype: The target antigen is unknown.

The TCRbeta library incorporated unique molecular identifiers. TCRdb ran MiXCR on the PCR reads and lists one entry per CDR3 protein. Among about 200,000 distinct CDR3 sequences listed, roughly 6.5% were seen once. This clonotype originated in a girl under three years old with combined immunodeficiency, due to receive a stem cell transplant. The material sequenced was PBMCs, taken before TCRalphabeta/CD19-depleted stem cell transplant. The V and J genes are TRBV7-8 and TRBJ2-7; perhaps TRBD1 as D (7 bases). Here the CDR3 DNA reads TGTGCCAGCAGCCCCGAGGCAGGGGGAGGCTACGAGCAGTACTTC. Its protein is CASSPEAGGGYEQYF.